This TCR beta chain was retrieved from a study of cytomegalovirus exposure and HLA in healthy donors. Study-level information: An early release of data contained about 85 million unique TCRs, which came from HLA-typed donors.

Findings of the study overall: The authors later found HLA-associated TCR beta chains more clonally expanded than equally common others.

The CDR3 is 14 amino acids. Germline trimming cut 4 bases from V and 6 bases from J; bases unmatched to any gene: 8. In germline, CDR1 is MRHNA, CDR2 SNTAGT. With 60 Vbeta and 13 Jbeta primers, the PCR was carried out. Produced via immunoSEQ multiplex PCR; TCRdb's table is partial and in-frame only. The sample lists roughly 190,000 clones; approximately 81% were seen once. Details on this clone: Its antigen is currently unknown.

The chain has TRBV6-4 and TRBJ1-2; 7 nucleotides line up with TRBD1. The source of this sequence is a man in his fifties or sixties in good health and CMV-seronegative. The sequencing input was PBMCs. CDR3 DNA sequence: TGTGCCAGCAGTGTTGGGACAGCAAACAATGGCTACACCTTC. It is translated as CASSVGTANNGYTF.